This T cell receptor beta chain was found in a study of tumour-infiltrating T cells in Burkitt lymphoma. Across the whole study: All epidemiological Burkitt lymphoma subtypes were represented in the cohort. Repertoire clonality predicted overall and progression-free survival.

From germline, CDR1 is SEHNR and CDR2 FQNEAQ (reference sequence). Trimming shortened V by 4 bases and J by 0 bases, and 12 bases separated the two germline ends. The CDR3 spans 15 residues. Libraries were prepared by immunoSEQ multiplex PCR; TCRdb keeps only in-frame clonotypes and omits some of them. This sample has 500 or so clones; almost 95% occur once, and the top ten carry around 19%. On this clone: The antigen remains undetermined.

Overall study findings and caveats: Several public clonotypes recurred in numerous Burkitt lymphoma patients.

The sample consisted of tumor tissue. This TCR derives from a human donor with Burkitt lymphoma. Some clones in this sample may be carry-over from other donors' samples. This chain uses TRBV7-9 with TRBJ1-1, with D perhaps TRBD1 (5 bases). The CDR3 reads CASSSGTRLNTEAFF. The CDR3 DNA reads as TGTGCCAGCAGCTCAGGGACTCGGCTGAACACTGAAGCTTTCTTT.